Detailed here is one TCR beta chain. Original processing notes: Amplification from reference gene primers served as the basis for estimated nucleated cell counts. Assay used: immunoSEQ multiplex PCR; TCRdb lists only in-frame clones, some missing. That table is the source of V, J and clone size, and D and trimming were worked out from the DNA. The repertoire consists of around 200,000 clones, with about 80% occurring once and the leading ten covering 4% to 5.5%. Looked up from germline, CDR1 is KGHDR and CDR2 is SFDVKD. Losses at the gene ends were 5 bases for V and 7 bases for J; bases not matched to a gene: 9. This CDR3 is 14 amino acids long. This entry belongs to a study of blood T cell repertoires in COVID-19. The wider study: From the United States, Italy and Spain came samples of acute and convalescent COVID-19. T cells, B-cell-depleted T cells, or PBMCs supplied cDNA or gDNA.

This clonotype originated in a man between 45 and 60 years old with active or convalescent COVID-19. V gene TRBV24-1 combines with J gene TRBJ1-2; 7 bases are shared with TRBD1. Sequencing input: peripheral blood. The CDR3 DNA reads TGTGCCACCAGTGGACAGGGCCAAGCCTCTGGCTACACCTTC. As protein: CATSGQGQASGYTF.